Listed here are 32 T cell receptor beta chains from one sample, sequenced in a study of blood T cell repertoires in COVID-19 (dated by TCRdb to the early 2020s). Library method: the immunoSEQ multiplex PCR assay. TCRdb mirrors the immuneACCESS table, restricted to in-frame sequences. Some clones are absent from its copies; in checked studies, under half trace to an unresolved V gene, and the reason for the others is unknown. This sample is represented by about 85,000 clones; over 85% of them were singletons. The ten largest clonotypes hold 2% to 3% of the sample. Input material: peripheral blood. Source of these receptors: a man aged 45 to 65 with acute or convalescent COVID-19.

This clone is a singleton in its sample. The rearrangement uses TRBV7-3 and TRBJ1-1; 7 bases are shared with TRBD1. The CDR3 loop spans 16 amino acids. In germline, CDR1 is SGHTA, CDR2 FQGTGA. V was pared by 0 bases and J by 2 bases, with 6 bases of the junction left unmatched. This chain's CDR3 is CASSLTGGQLNTEAFF. The CDR3 bases are TGTGCCAGCAGCTTAACCGGGGGACAGTTAAACACTGAAGCTTTCTTT.

The V and J genes are TRBV24-1 and TRBJ2-1; 10 positions match TRBD2. The V gene end was trimmed by 8 bases and the J gene end by 9 bases; junction bases not matched to a gene: 9. The CDR3 length is 14 residues. Germline CDR1 reads KGHDR; CDR2 reads SFDVKD. The CDR3, as DNA: TGTGCCACCAAGGACAAGCGGGGGGGCGGTGAGCAGTTCTTC. Translated, it gives CATKDKRGGGEQFF.

This chain joins TRBV5-1 and TRBJ2-1; 7 bases are a match to TRBD1. Germline-derived CDR1 and CDR2 are SGHRS and YFSETQ. This CDR3 is built from 15 residues. V lost 4 bases and J lost 1; bases outside the gene matches: 5. The CDR3 spells CASSPRQGSYNEQFF. CDR3 sequence (DNA): TGCGCCAGCAGCCCAAGACAGGGTTCCTACAATGAGCAGTTCTTC.

The genes are TRBV27 and TRBJ2-1; possible D gene TRBD1, 6 bases. Trimming stripped 5 bases from V and 5 bases from J, with 16 bases between. Germline lookup yields CDR1 MNHEY and CDR2 SMNVEV (reference sequence). The CDR3 sequence is 15 residues long. CDR3: CASSLTGNLHNEQFF. CDR3 in DNA: TGTGCCAGCAGTCTAACAGGGAATCTTCACAATGAGCAGTTCTTC.

The rearrangement links TRBV6-5 to TRBJ2-7, with D perhaps matching TRBD1 (6 bases). V was pared by 6 bases and J by 1 base, with 10 bases between. The CDR3 has 13 residues. Germline values: CDR1 MNHEY, CDR2 SVGAGI. The CDR3 DNA reads TGTGCCAGCAGGCCACAGGGATCCTACGAGCAGTACTTC. Its protein product is CASRPQGSYEQYF.

The V and J genes are TRBV7-2 and TRBJ1-6, with 9 bases fitting TRBD1. This CDR3 region has 15 residues. The V segment lost 3 bases and the J segment 7 bases; nucleotides outside the gene matches: 4. From germline, CDR1 is SGHTA and CDR2 FQGNSA. This CDR3 reads CASSLDRGRNSPLHF. Written as DNA, the CDR3 is TGTGCCAGCAGCTTGGACAGGGGCAGAAATTCACCCCTCCACTTT.

The J gene is TRBJ2-1, the V gene TRBV29-1; 10 nucleotides line up with TRBD2. The trim removed 3 bases at V and 4 bases at J, leaving 12 bases unmatched. The CDR3 is 17 amino acids. CDR1 is SQVTM, CDR2 ANQGSEA, per germline. CDR3 loop: CSVDFPSGRARYNEQFF. The CDR3 DNA is TGCAGCGTTGATTTTCCCAGCGGGAGGGCCAGGTACAATGAGCAGTTCTTC.

The V call is TRBV7-6, the J call TRBJ2-1, with TRBD1 identical over 7 bases. V was pared by 5 bases and J by 8 bases, with 15 bases of the junction left unmatched. CDR1 and CDR2 (germline): SGHVS, FNYEAQ. This CDR3 spans 16 amino acids. CDR3 in DNA: TGTGCCAGCAGCGTCAGACAGGGTCAGATGGGCGATGAGCAGTTCTTC. This encodes CASSVRQGQMGDEQFF.

The chain couples TRBV19 to TRBJ2-3, with TRBD1 identical over 7 bases. The germline gives CDR1 LNHDA, CDR2 SQIVND (reference sequence). The CDR3 consists of 14 residues. V lost 6 bases to trimming and J lost 3 bases; unmatched junction nucleotides: 6. As DNA, the CDR3 is TGTGCCAGTAGCTTAGGGGGCTTGACAGATACGCAGTATTTT. As protein: CASSLGGLTDTQYF.

The CDR3 sequence: CASSEQGGAGANVLTF. Written as DNA, the CDR3 is TGTGCCAGCAGTGAACAAGGAGGGGCTGGGGCCAACGTCCTGACTTTC. J is TRBJ2-6 and V is TRBV25-1, with a tentative D call TRBD2 (6 bases). The CDR3 extends over 16 amino acids. The germline V gene encodes CDR1 MGHDK and CDR2 SYGVNS. Trimming pared 2 bases from V and 2 bases from J, leaving 10 bases between.

The chain combines TRBV7-9 with TRBJ2-1; D gene unclear. CDR1 and CDR2 from the germline V gene are SEHNR and FQNEAQ (reference sequence). Trimming removed 1 base from V and 3 bases from J, with 13 bases in between. The CDR3 loop spans 16 amino acids. DNA of the CDR3: TGTGCCAGCAGCTTAGACACAGTACCATTCTACAATGAGCAGTTCTTC. This encodes CASSLDTVPFYNEQFF. Using reference TRBV7-9 and TRBJ2-1 for the parts outside the CDR3, the full variable domain is DTGVSQNPRHKITKRGQNVTFRCDPISEHNRLYWYRQTLGQGPEFLTYFQNEAQLEKSRLLSDRFSAERPKGSFSTLEIQRTEQGDSAMYLCASSLDTVPFYNEQFFGPGTRLTVL.

The chain couples TRBV29-1 to TRBJ1-2; D is ambiguous. Trimming removed 3 bases at V and 2 bases at J, with 10 bases between. This CDR3 contains 13 residues. Germline loops: CDR1 SQVTM, CDR2 ANQGSEA. The CDR3 sequence is CSVESAENYGYTF. CDR3 in DNA: TGCAGCGTTGAGTCGGCGGAAAACTATGGCTACACCTTC.

The gene calls are TRBV11-2 and TRBJ2-7, with TRBD1 matching 8 bases. Germline values: CDR1 SGHAT, CDR2 FQNNGV. V gave up 5 bases and J gave up 3 bases; unmatched junction bases: 9. The CDR3 has 15 amino acids. CDR3 sequence reads: CASSQSTGDLYEQYF. CDR3 nucleotides: TGTGCCAGCAGCCAGTCGACAGGGGACCTCTACGAGCAGTACTTC.

This chain joins TRBV28 and TRBJ2-1; TRBD1 aligns across 9 bases. Germline V gives CDR1 MDHEN, CDR2 SYDVKM. After removal of 2 bases from V and 3 bases from J, the junction contained 2 bases not matched to a gene. The CDR3 sequence is 15 residues long. CDR3 residues: CASSLRTGDYNEQFF. The CDR3 nucleotides read TGTGCCAGCAGTTTAAGGACAGGGGACTACAATGAGCAGTTCTTC.

This clone was observed once. This chain connects TRBV5-4 to TRBJ2-5, with a tentative D call TRBD1 (6 bases). The CDR3 loop spans 16 amino acids. V gave up 3 bases and J gave up 3 bases, with 18 bases separating them. Germline CDR1 is SGHNT and CDR2 is YYREEE (reference sequence). The CDR3 DNA is TGTGCCAGCAGCTCGGTTAAACAGGGTGGGGAAGAGACCCAGTACTTC. It codes for CASSSVKQGGEETQYF.

The chain employs TRBV10-3 and TRBJ1-2, with TRBD1 as a possible D gene (6 bases). This CDR3 comprises 14 residues. V dropped 4 bases and J dropped 8 bases, with 17 bases sitting between them. CDR1 and CDR2 from the germline V gene are ENHRY and SYGVKD. CDR3 DNA sequence: TGTGCCATCAGTGCTGACAGGATTCGATCGGGCTACACCTTC. Its protein product is CAISADRIRSGYTF.

The chain employs TRBV11-2 and TRBJ1-2, with unresolved D. Germline-derived CDR1 and CDR2 are SGHAT and FQNNGV. The CDR3 runs 16 residues. V was cut by 3 bases and J by 1 base, with 15 bases left in between. CDR3 nucleotides: TGTGCCAGCAGCTTCCTATCGGTCTCCGATAACTATGGCTACACCTTC. Its protein product is CASSFLSVSDNYGYTF.

V usage is TRBV9 and J usage is TRBJ2-3; 8 positions agree with TRBD2. The CDR3 extends over 15 amino acids. J gave up 4 bases and V 0 bases, and 4 bases lay outside the gene matches. The germline V gene encodes CDR1 SGDLS and CDR2 YYNGEE. CDR3 amino acids: CASSVDGRGADTQYF. In DNA, the CDR3 is TGTGCCAGCAGCGTAGACGGGAGGGGGGCAGATACGCAGTATTTT. The full variable domain, completed using reference TRBV9 and TRBJ2-3, is DSGVTQTPKHLITATGQRVTLRCSPRSGDLSVYWYQQSLDQGLQFLIQYYNGEERAKGNILERFSAQQFPDLHSELNLSSLELGDSALYFCASSVDGRGADTQYFGPGTRLTVL.

CDR3 nucleotides: TGTGCCACCAGTGGCGCGACACCCGGGACTAGCGGGAGGGGAAACACAGATACGCAGTATTTT. Its protein product is CATSGATPGTSGRGNTDTQYF. The chain links TRBV24-1 to TRBJ2-3; the match to TRBD2 covers 16 bases. The J segment lost 2 bases and the V segment lost 5 bases, leaving 15 bases of the junction unmatched. Germline assignment: CDR1 KGHDR and CDR2 SFDVKD. This CDR3 contains 21 residues.

This clone was observed a few times. The chain combines TRBV14 with TRBJ2-5; 9 nucleotides match TRBD1. The V and J ends lost 0 bases and 4 bases, in that order; junction bases with no gene match: 3. The germline V gene encodes CDR1 SGHDN and CDR2 FVKESK. CDR3 length: 15 residues. The CDR3, as DNA: TGTGCCAGCAGCCAAGATGTGGGACAGGGAGAGACCCAGTACTTC. Translation gives CASSQDVGQGETQYF.

The V and J genes are TRBV27 and TRBJ1-2, with D unclear. The CDR3 sequence is 12 residues long. Looked up from germline, CDR1 is MNHEY and CDR2 is SMNVEV (reference sequence). V shed 6 bases and J shed 8 bases, with 13 bases lying between them. The CDR3, as DNA: TGTGCCAGCAGACAATCGGGAGGCGGCTACACCTTC. Its protein is CASRQSGGGYTF.

The chain uses TRBV7-3 and TRBJ2-2; 8 bases align to TRBD2. This CDR3 comprises 16 residues. Germline-derived CDR1 and CDR2 are SGHTA and FQGTGA. The ends lost 1 base at V and 6 bases at J; junction bases unmatched: 7. CDR3 region: CASSLNPGTSSGELFF. The CDR3 DNA reads as TGTGCCAGCAGCTTAAATCCAGGGACTAGTTCCGGGGAGCTGTTTTTT. The full variable domain, completed using reference TRBV7-3 and TRBJ2-2, is GAGVSQTPSNKVTEKGKYVELRCDPISGHTALYWYRQSLGQGPEFLIYFQGTGAADDSGLPNDRFFAVRPEGSVSTLKIQRTERGDSAVYLCASSLNPGTSSGELFFGEGSRLTVL.

This sequence joins TRBV3-1 (or the pseudogene TRBV3-2) and TRBJ2-7; D may be TRBD2 (6 bases). The CDR3 consists of 12 residues. Germline V gene lookup returns CDR1 LGHDT and CDR2 YNNKEL (reference sequence). The V and J ends lost 3 bases and 9 bases respectively, with 12 bases between them. The CDR3 sequence is CASSHRGLGQYF. In DNA form, the CDR3 reads TGTGCCAGCAGCCATAGGGGACTCGGGCAGTACTTC.

This clone was seen only once. The chain is built from TRBV6-2 or TRBV6-3 and TRBJ2-3; 15 nucleotides match TRBD2. V was pared by 0 bases and J by 4 bases, with 8 bases of the junction left unmatched. CDR1 is MNHEY and CDR2 is SVGEGT in the germline V gene. The CDR3 has 19 residues. In DNA form, the CDR3 reads TGTGCCAGCAGTTACTCACGGACTAGCGGGAGGGCCGGGGCAGATACGCAGTATTTT. It codes for CASSYSRTSGRAGADTQYF.

The V and J genes are TRBV5-1 and TRBJ1-3; tentative D call: TRBD1 (5 bases). The V end lost 0 bases, the J end lost 1 base, and 11 bases lay between the germline ends. The CDR3 is made up of 16 amino acids. CDR1 and CDR2 from the germline V gene are SGHRS and YFSETQ. The CDR3 sequence: CASSLVGRVSGNTIYF. The CDR3 DNA follows: TGCGCCAGCAGCTTGGTGGGCAGGGTGTCTGGAAACACCATATATTTT.

V usage is TRBV6-5 and J usage is TRBJ2-7; 8 bases fit TRBD1. CDR3 length: 12 amino acids. With V trimmed by 8 bases and J by 6 bases, 6 bases remained unmatched. Germline V gene data show CDR1 as MNHEY and CDR2 as SVGAGI. The DNA of the CDR3 is TGTGCCAGCGGCAGGGGGCTCGCCGAGCAGTACTTC. Its protein product is CASGRGLAEQYF.

As for this clone: Other DNA sequences in the same sample also yield this CDR3. The V gene is TRBV19, the J gene TRBJ1-5; D is ambiguous. Germline V gene sequence: CDR1 LNHDA, CDR2 SQIVND (reference sequence). V lost 5 bases to trimming and J lost 6 bases, with 11 bases between them. This CDR3 region has 13 residues. The CDR3 DNA reads as TGTGCCAGTAGTGTCGGCGGCGGTCAGCCCCAGCATTTT. The encoded protein is CASSVGGGQPQHF.

This clone was counted between two and nine times. V usage is TRBV4-1 and J usage is TRBJ2-7; D gene unclear. V lost 0 bases to trimming and J lost 4 bases, with 10 bases between them. This CDR3 spans 14 amino acids. CDR1 MGHRA and CDR2 YSYEKL come from the germline V gene. The CDR3 coding sequence is TGCGCCAGCAGCCAAGATTTCGGGTCTTACGAGCAGTACGTC. It encodes CASSQDFGSYEQYV.

The J gene is TRBJ1-2, the V gene TRBV9; perhaps TRBD1 as D (6 bases). V was shortened by 3 bases and J by 8 bases, with 11 bases between the two germline ends. The length of the CDR3 is 12 residues. The germline V gene has CDR1 SGDLS and CDR2 YYNGEE. CDR3 in DNA: TGTGCCAGCAGCGGGGGGCCCGGCGGCTACACCTTC. This translates into CASSGGPGGYTF.

This chain joins TRBV5-1 and TRBJ2-3, with D tentatively TRBD2 (5 bases). CDR3 length: 14 residues. The ends were cut back, 4 bases at V and 1 base at J, with 10 bases in the middle. CDR1 SGHRS and CDR2 YFSETQ come from the germline V gene. As DNA, the CDR3 is TGCGCCAGCAGCCGGCAGGAGGGCACAGATACGCAGTATTTT. Translated, it gives CASSRQEGTDTQYF.

This chain links TRBV24-1 with TRBJ2-2; the match to TRBD1 covers 10 bases. The germline gives CDR1 KGHDR, CDR2 SFDVKD. The CDR3 totals 17 residues. With 4 bases clipped from V and 1 base from J, the junction kept 5 bases outside the gene matches. The CDR3 sequence is CATSDPRDRGNTGELFF. CDR3 in DNA: TGTGCCACCAGTGACCCCCGGGACAGGGGGAACACCGGGGAGCTGTTTTTT.

V usage is TRBV4-2 and J usage is TRBJ1-4; a possible D gene is TRBD1 (6 bases). The germline V gene encodes CDR1 LGHNA and CDR2 YNFKEQ. This CDR3 is 17 amino acids long. Between the trimmed V and J ends, which lost 0 bases and 9 bases, there was a span of 20 bases. CDR3 coding DNA: TGTGCCAGCAGCCAAGAAAGTGGGAGACAGGCTCATAAAAAACTGTTTTTT. As protein: CASSQESGRQAHKKLFF.